This is a list of T cell receptor beta chains from one sample in a study of CD8+ T cells in alopecia areata. The data were produced by immunoSEQ multiplex PCR, yet TCRdb's version contains in-frame clones alone and is incomplete. The sample has nearly 200,000 clones; 58% are singletons. The sample here was CD4+ T cells sorted from blood, taken at week 24, from a patient treated with tofacitinib. Receptors were obtained from a human donor with alopecia areata. CDR3s include the opening cysteine and the closing phenylalanine or tryptophan. D genes are given only for firm matches. Size tells how often a clone was seen (once, few, many) or the class of an expanded clone, and some rows leave it out.

d_call clone_size j_call v_call cdr3_aa cdr3_nt
TRBD1 . TRBJ1-5 TRBV30 CAWSVGQAALYSNQPQHF TGTGCCTGGAGTGTGGGACAGGCTGCACTCTATAGCAATCAGCCCCAGCATTTT
. . TRBJ2-3 TRBV30 CAWSVSGTDTQYF TGTGCCTGGAGTGTGTCAGGCACAGATACGCAGTATTTT
. . TRBJ2-5 TRBV7-2 CASSLLASETQYF TGTGCCAGCAGCTTGCTAGCATCGGAGACCCAGTACTTC
. . TRBJ2-5 TRBV28 CAVGARSQETQYF TGTGCCGTCGGAGCCAGGTCACAAGAGACCCAGTACTTC
TRBD1 . TRBJ2-1 TRBV30 CAWSFQGTGYLRGQFF TGTGCCTGGAGTTTCCAGGGGACAGGGTACCTGAGGGGGCAGTTCTTC
TRBD2 . TRBJ2-1 TRBV7-2 CASSFPPSGVSYNEQFF TGTGCCAGCAGCTTCCCCCCGAGCGGGGTATCCTACAATGAGCAGTTCTTC
TRBD1 . TRBJ2-6 TRBV7-2 CASRLGGTGLSSGANVLTF TGTGCCAGCAGGCTAGGCGGGACAGGGCTGAGTTCTGGGGCCAACGTCCTGACTTTC
TRBD2 few TRBJ2-7 TRBV4-1 CASSQGDPGRGGLWQYF TGCGCCAGCAGCCAAGGCGACCCGGGCCGGGGGGGTTTGTGGCAGTACTTC
TRBD1 . TRBJ1-1 TRBV27 CASSTIRGGTAFF TGTGCCAGCAGTACAATCAGGGGGGGGACAGCTTTCTTT
TRBD1 . TRBJ1-1 TRBV6-1 CASSGYGQGNTEAFF TGTGCCAGCAGTGGATATGGACAGGGGAACACTGAAGCTTTCTTT
. . TRBJ2-6 TRBV7-9 CASSRRLVPVPGANVLTF TGTGCCAGCAGCCGGAGACTAGTCCCAGTCCCTGGGGCCAACGTCCTGACTTTC
. . TRBJ1-4 TRBV30 CAWSSLGTRNEKLFF TGTGCCTGGAGTTCTTTGGGGACACGAAATGAAAAACTGTTTTTT
. . TRBJ1-4 TRBV2 CASREGEKLFF TGTGCCAGCAGAGAAGGGGAAAAACTGTTTTTT
. . TRBJ1-1 TRBV10-3 CAISELEVAEAFF TGTGCCATCAGTGAGTTGGAGGTTGCTGAAGCTTTCTTT
. . TRBJ1-5 TRBV6-5 CASERNNQPQHF TGTGCCAGCGAACGGAATAATCAGCCCCAGCATTTT